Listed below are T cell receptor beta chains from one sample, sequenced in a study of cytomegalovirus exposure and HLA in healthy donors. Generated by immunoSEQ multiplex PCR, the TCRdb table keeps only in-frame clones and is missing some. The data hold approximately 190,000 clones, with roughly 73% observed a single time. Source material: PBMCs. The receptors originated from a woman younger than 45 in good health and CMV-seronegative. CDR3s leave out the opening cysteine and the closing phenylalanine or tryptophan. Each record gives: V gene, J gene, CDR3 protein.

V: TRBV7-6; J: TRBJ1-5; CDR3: ASSLGRGGSNQPQH
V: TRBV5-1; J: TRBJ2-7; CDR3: ASSPTGTYEQY
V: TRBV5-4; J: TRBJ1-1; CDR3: ASSLVGPGHTEAF
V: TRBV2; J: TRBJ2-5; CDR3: ASRLRWAGRQETQY
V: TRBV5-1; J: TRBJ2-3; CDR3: ASSPRTSTDTQY
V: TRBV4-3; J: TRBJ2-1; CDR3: ASSQDLAAYNEQF
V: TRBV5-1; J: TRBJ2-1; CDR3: ASMVRELAGGNYNEQF
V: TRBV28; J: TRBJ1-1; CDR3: ASIIGGHTEAF
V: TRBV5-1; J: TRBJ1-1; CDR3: ASSSKQGPRNTEAF
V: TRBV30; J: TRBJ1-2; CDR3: AWRPGQGARGYT
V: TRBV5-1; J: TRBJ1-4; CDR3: ASSWTGGHEKLF
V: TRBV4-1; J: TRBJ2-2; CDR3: ASSHPARGSGELF
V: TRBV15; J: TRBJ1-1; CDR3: ATSRWEGGRTEAF
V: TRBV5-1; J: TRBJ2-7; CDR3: ASSRGSSGYYEQY